This T cell receptor beta chain is from a study of shared clonotypes between healthy human individuals. This clone was picked up a small number of times. A far bigger clonotype differs at one base, so this is likely a read error. Libraries were prepared by immunoSEQ multiplex PCR; TCRdb keeps only in-frame clonotypes and omits some of them. The data show 490,000 or so clones, about 80% seen once. This CDR3 has 14 residues. The germline CDR1 and CDR2 sequences are GTSNPN and SVGIG (reference sequence). The TCR was taken from a middle-aged woman in good health. Some clones in this sample may be carry-over from other donors' samples. Sequencing was performed on PBMCs. J is TRBJ1-2 and V is TRBV30; D is unclear. CDR3 region: CAWSVGPSFYSYTF. The CDR3 region has the DNA TGTGCCTGGAGTGTCGGGCCTTCCTTCTATAGCTACACCTTC.